These 5 T cell receptor beta chains originate from one sample sequenced in a study of T cells in tumors after PD-1 blockade. Measured with immunoSEQ multiplex PCR; TCRdb has only the in-frame clones, and not every one. The sample consists of approximately 60,000 clones, under 80% of them appearing once. This specimen was PBMCs, taken after anti-PD-1 treatment. These receptors all come from a human donor with basal cell carcinoma.

This clone is a singleton in its sample. CDR3 protein: CASSLPGGTEAFF. CDR3 nucleotides: TGTGCCAGCAGCTTACCAGGGGGCACTGAAGCTTTCTTT. The V gene is TRBV7-9, the J gene TRBJ1-1, with TRBD1 matching over 7 bases. J was trimmed by 4 bases and V by 2 bases; bases with no gene match: 1. The CDR3 is 13 amino acids. Germline loops: CDR1 SEHNR, CDR2 FQNEAQ (reference sequence).

CDR3: CASRHTGYSYNSPLHF. CDR3 sequence (DNA): TGTGCCAGCAGACATACAGGATACTCCTATAATTCACCCCTCCACTTT. This sequence joins TRBV25-1 and TRBJ1-6, with D perhaps matching TRBD1 (5 bases). The CDR3 has 16 residues. Trimming left V 6 bases short and J 0 bases short, with 12 bases between. Germline V lookup: CDR1 MGHDK, CDR2 SYGVNS. Full variable domain (rest looked up from reference TRBV25-1 and TRBJ1-6): EADIYQTPRYLVIGTGKKITLECSQTMGHDKMYWYQQDPGMELHLIHYSYGVNSTEKGDLSSESTVSRIRTEHFPLTLESARPSHTSQYLCASRHTGYSYNSPLHFGNGTRLTVT.

As DNA, the CDR3 is TGTGCCAGCAGCCAATATGAGACCCAGTACTTC. It is translated as CASSQYETQYF. The chain employs TRBV7-2 and TRBJ2-5; D unresolved. The germline V and J ends were trimmed by 5 bases and 5 bases, with 6 bases remaining between them. This CDR3 has 11 residues. Germline-derived CDR1 and CDR2 are SGHTA and FQGNSA.

The J gene is TRBJ1-1, the V gene TRBV6-1; 7 nucleotides agree with TRBD1. The CDR3 contains 14 residues. Germline CDR1 reads MNHNS; CDR2 reads SASEGT. J gave up 3 bases and V 2 bases, and 3 bases lay outside the gene matches. The CDR3 here is CASSELDRYTEAFF. CDR3 in DNA: TGTGCCAGCAGTGAATTGGACAGGTACACTGAAGCTTTCTTT.

The rearrangement joins TRBV7-9 to TRBJ2-6; D is perhaps TRBD1 or TRBD2 (6 bases each). This CDR3 comprises 17 residues. Germline V lookup: CDR1 SEHNR, CDR2 FQNEAQ (reference sequence). V was shortened by 0 bases and J by 3 bases, with 12 bases between the two germline ends. In nucleotides, the CDR3 is TGTGCCAGCAGCTTAGCGGTCGGAGGGGGTGGGGCCAACGTCCTGACTTTC. Translation: CASSLAVGGGGANVLTF.